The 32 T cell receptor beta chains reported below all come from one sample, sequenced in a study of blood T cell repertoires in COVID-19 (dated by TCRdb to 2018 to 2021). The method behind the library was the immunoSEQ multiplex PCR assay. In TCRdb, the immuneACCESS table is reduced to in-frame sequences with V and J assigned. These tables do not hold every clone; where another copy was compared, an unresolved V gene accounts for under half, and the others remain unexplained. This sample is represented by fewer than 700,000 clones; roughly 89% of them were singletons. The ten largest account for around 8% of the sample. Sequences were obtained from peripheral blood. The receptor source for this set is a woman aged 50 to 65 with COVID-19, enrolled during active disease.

Here the CDR3 reads CATSDPGSGNYGYTF. DNA of the CDR3: TGTGCCACCAGTGATCCGGGTTCGGGGAACTATGGCTACACCTTC. J is TRBJ1-2 and V is TRBV24-1; no clear D. CDR3 size: 15 residues. Deletions cut 3 bases from V and 2 bases from J, with 12 bases between. CDR1 is KGHDR, CDR2 SFDVKD, per germline.

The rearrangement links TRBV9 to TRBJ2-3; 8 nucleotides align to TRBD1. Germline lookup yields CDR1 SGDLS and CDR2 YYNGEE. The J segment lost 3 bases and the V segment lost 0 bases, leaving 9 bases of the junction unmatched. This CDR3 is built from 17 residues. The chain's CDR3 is CASSVGPGGMGTDTQYF. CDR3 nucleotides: TGTGCCAGCAGCGTAGGACCAGGGGGCATGGGAACAGATACGCAGTATTTT.

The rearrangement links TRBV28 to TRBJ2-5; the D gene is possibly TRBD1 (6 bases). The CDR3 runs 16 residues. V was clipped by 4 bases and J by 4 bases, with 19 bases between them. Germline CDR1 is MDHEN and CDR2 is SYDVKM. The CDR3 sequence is CASSSILQGEVETQYF. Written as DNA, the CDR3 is TGTGCCAGCAGTTCGATCCTACAGGGAGAGGTAGAGACCCAGTACTTC.

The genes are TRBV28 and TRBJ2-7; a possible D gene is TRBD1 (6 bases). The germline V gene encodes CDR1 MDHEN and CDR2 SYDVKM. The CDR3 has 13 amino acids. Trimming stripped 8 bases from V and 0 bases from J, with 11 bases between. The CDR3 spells CASRNRDSYEQYF. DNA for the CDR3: TGTGCCAGCCGAAACAGGGACTCCTACGAGCAGTACTTC.

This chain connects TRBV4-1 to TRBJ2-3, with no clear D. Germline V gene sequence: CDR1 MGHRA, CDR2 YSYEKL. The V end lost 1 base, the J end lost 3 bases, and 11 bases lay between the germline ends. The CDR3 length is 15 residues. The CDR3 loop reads CASSQVGVTTDTQYF. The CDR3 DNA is TGCGCCAGCAGCCAAGTGGGCGTAACTACAGATACGCAGTATTTT.

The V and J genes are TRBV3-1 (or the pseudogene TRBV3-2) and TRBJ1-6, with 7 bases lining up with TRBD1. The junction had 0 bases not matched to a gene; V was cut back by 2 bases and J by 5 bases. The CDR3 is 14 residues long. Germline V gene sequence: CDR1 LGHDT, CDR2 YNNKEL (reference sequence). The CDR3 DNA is TGTGCCAGCAGCCAAACAGGGGATAATTCACCCCTCCACTTT. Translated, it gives CASSQTGDNSPLHF.

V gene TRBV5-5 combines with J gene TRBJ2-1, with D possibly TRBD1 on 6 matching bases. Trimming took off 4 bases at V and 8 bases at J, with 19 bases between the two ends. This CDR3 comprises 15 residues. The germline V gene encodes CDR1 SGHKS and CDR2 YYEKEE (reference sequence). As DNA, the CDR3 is TGTGCCAGCAGCCCCTACAGGGTATCGGGCGATGAGCAGTTCTTC. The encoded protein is CASSPYRVSGDEQFF.

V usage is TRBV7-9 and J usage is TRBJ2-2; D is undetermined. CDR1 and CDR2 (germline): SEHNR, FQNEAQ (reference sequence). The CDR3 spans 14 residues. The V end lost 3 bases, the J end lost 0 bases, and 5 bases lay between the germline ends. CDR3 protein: CASSFLANTGELFF. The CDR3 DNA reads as TGTGCCAGCAGCTTTCTAGCGAACACCGGGGAGCTGTTTTTT.

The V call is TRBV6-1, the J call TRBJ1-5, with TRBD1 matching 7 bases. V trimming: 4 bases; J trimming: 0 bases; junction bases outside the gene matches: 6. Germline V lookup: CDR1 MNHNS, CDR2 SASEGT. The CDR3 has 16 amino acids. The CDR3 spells CASSAGTVFSNQPQHF. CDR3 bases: TGTGCCAGCAGTGCCGGGACAGTTTTTAGCAATCAGCCCCAGCATTTT.

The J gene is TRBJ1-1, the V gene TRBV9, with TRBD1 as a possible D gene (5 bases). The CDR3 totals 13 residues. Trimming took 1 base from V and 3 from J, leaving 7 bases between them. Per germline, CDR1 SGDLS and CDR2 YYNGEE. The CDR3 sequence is CASSVPGDTEAFF. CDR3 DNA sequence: TGTGCCAGCAGCGTACCGGGGGACACTGAAGCTTTCTTT.

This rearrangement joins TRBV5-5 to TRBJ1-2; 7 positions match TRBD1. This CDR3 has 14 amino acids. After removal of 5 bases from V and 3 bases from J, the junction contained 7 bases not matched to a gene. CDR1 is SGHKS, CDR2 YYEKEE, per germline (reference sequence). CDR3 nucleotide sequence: TGTGCCAGCAGGAGGGACAGAGGGGACTATGGCTACACCTTC. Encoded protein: CASRRDRGDYGYTF.

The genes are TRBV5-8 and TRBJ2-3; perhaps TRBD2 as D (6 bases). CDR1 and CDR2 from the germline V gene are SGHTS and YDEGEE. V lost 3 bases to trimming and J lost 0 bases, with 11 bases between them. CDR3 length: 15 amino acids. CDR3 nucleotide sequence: TGTGCCAGCAGCTCTCTAGCGTCTAGCACAGATACGCAGTATTTT. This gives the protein CASSSLASSTDTQYF.

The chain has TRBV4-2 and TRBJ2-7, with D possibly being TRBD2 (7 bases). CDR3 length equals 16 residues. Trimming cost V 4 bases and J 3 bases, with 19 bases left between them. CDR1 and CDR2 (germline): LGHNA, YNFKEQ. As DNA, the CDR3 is TGTGCCAGCAGCCCCGTCCCGTGGGGGGGCCTCTACGAGCAGTACTTC. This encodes CASSPVPWGGLYEQYF.

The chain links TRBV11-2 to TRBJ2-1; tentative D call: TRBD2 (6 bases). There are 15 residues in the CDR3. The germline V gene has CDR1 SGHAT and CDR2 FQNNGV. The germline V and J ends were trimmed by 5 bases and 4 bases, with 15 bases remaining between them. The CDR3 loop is CASSGTAGPYNEQFF. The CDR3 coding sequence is TGTGCCAGCAGCGGTACGGCGGGACCGTACAATGAGCAGTTCTTC.

DNA for the CDR3: TGTGCCAGCAGGCCTGACAGGGGAGGATACAATGAGCAGTTCTTC. Translating it yields CASRPDRGGYNEQFF. This chain connects TRBV6-5 to TRBJ2-1; 8 bases align to TRBD1. The CDR3 has 15 amino acids. Trimming at V came to 6 bases and at J to 4 bases, leaving 8 bases not matched to a gene. Per the germline V gene, CDR1 is MNHEY and CDR2 is SVGAGI.

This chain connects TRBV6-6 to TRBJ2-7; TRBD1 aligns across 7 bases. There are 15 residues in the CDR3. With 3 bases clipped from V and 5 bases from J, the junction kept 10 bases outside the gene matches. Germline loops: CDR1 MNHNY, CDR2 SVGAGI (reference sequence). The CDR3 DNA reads TGTGCCAGCAGTTATCGCACCGGGACAGTCAACGAGCAGTACTTC. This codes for CASSYRTGTVNEQYF.

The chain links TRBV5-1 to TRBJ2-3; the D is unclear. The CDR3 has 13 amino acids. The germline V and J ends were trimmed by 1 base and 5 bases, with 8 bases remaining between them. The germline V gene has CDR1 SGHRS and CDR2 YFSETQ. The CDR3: CASSLRSEDTQYF. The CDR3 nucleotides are TGCGCCAGCAGCTTGCGGTCCGAAGATACGCAGTATTTT.

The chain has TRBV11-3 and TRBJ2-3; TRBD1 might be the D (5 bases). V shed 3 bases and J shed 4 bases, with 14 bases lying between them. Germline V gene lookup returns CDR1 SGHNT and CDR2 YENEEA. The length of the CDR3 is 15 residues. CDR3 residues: CASSLGQGSSDTQYF. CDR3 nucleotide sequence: TGTGCCAGCAGCTTGGGCCAGGGATCGTCAGATACGCAGTATTTT.

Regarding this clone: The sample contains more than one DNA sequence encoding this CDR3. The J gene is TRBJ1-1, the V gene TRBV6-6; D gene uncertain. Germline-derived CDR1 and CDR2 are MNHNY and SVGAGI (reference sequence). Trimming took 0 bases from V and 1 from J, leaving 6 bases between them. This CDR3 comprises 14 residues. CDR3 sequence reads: CASSYSGGNTEAFF. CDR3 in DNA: TGTGCCAGCAGTTACTCAGGAGGGAACACTGAAGCTTTCTTT.

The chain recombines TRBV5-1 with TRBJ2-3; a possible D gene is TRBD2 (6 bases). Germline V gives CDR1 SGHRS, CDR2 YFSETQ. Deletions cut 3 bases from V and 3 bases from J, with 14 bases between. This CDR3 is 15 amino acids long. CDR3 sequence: CASSSSSVKTDTQYF. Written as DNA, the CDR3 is TGCGCCAGCAGCTCCTCTAGCGTTAAGACAGATACGCAGTATTTT.

CDR3 nucleotide sequence: TGTGCCAGTAGTTCGGAGAGGGATTCACCCCTCCACTTT. It is translated as CASSSERDSPLHF. The rearrangement uses TRBV19 and TRBJ1-6; D unclear. Germline assignment: CDR1 LNHDA and CDR2 SQIVND (reference sequence). Trimming stripped 5 bases from V and 8 bases from J, with 10 bases between. CDR3 length: 13 amino acids.

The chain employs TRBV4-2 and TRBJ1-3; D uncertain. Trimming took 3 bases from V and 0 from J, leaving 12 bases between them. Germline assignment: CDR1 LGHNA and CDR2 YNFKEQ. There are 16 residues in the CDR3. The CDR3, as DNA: TGTGCCAGCAGCCATCAAGAGTCGCACTCTGGAAACACCATATATTTT. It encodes CASSHQESHSGNTIYF.

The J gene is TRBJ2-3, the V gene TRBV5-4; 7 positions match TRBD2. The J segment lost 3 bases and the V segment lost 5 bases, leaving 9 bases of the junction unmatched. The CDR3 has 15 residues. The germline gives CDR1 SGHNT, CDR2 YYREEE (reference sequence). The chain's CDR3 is CASREDTGGTDTQYF. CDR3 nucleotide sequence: TGTGCCAGCAGGGAGGACACCGGGGGGACAGATACGCAGTATTTT.

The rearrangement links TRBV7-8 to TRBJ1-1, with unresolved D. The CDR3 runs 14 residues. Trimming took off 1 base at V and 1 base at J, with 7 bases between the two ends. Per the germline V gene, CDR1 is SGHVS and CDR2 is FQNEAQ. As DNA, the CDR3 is TGTGCCAGCAGCTTAGATCGGGGGAACACTGAAGCTTTCTTT. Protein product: CASSLDRGNTEAFF.

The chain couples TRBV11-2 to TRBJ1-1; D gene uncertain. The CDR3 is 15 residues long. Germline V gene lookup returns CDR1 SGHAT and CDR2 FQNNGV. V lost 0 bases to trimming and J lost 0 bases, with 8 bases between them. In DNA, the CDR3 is TGTGCCAGCAGCTTAGAACGGGTAATGAACACTGAAGCTTTCTTT. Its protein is CASSLERVMNTEAFF.

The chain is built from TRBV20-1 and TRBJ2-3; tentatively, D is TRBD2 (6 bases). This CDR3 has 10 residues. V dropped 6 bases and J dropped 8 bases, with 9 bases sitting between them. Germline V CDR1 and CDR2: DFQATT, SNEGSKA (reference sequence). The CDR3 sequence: CSAGRPTQYF. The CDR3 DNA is TGCAGTGCGGGGAGGCCTACGCAGTATTTT.

The CDR3 is CASSPGQQYEKLFF. CDR3 in DNA: TGTGCCAGCAGCCCAGGACAGCAATATGAAAAACTGTTTTTT. The rearrangement uses TRBV5-5 and TRBJ1-4; D is possibly TRBD1 (6 bases). The CDR3 runs 14 residues. Trimming shortened V by 4 bases and J by 6 bases, and 13 bases separated the two germline ends. Germline loops: CDR1 SGHKS, CDR2 YYEKEE (reference sequence).

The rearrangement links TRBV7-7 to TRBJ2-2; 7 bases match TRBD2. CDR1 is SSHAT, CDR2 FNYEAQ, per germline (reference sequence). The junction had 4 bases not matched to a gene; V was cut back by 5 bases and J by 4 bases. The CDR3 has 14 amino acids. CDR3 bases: TGTGCCAGCAGCGGGACTAATAGCACCGGGGAGCTGTTTTTT. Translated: CASSGTNSTGELFF.

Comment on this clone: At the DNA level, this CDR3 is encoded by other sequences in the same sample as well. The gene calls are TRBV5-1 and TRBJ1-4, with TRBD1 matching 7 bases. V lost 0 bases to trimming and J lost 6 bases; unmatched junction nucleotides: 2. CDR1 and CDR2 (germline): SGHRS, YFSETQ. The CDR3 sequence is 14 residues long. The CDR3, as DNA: TGCGCCAGCAGCTTGGCAGGGGGTGATGAAAAACTGTTTTTT. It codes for CASSLAGGDEKLFF.

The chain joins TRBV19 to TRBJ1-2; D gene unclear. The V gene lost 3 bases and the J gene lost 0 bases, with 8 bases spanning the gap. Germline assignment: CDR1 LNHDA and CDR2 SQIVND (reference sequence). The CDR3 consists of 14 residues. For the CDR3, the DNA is TGTGCCAGTAGTATCTTAGCATCTAACTATGGCTACACCTTC. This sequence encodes CASSILASNYGYTF.

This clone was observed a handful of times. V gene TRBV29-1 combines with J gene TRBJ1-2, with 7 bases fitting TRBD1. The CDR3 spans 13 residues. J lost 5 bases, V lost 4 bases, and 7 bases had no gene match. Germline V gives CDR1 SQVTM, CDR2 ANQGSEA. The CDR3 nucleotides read TGCAGCGTTGTGAGGGGGCGCGAGTATGGCTACACCTTC. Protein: CSVVRGREYGYTF. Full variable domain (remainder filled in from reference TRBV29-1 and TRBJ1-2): SAVISQKPSRDICQRGTSLTIQCQVDSQVTMMFWYRQQPGQSLTLIATANQGSEATYESGFVIDKFPISRPNLTFSTLTVSNMSPEDSSIYLCSVVRGREYGYTFGSGTRLTVV.

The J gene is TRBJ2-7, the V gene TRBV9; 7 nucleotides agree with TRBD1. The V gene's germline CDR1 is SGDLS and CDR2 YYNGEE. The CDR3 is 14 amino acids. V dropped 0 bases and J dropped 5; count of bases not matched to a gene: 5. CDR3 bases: TGTGCCAGCAGCGTAGGACAGGGCTGGGACGAGCAGTACTTC. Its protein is CASSVGQGWDEQYF.